Below, 10 T cell receptor beta chains from the same sample are listed, as sequenced in a study of beta chain features in type 1 diabetes. Sequenced material consisted of expressed TCRB transcripts (all of the isolated RNA was reverse transcribed). Using immunoSEQ multiplex PCR, the repertoire was profiled, and TCRdb retains in-frame clones only, with some absent. The sample carries about 620,000 clones, around 15% recorded once. Source material: naive CD4+ T cells from blood. Source of these receptors: a man aged 18 to 35 in good health.

The chain is built from TRBV5-1 and TRBJ1-1; 8 bases fit TRBD1. The J segment lost 2 bases and the V segment lost 3 bases, leaving 9 bases of the junction unmatched. The CDR3 is 16 residues long. Per the germline V gene, CDR1 is SGHRS and CDR2 is YFSETQ. CDR3 nucleotides: TGCGCCAGCAGCTACTTCCCGACAGGGGTAAACACTGAAGCTTTCTTT. Translating it yields CASSYFPTGVNTEAFF.

The chain joins TRBV18 to TRBJ1-1, with 8 bases matching TRBD1. V trimming: 0 bases; J trimming: 6 bases; junction bases outside the gene matches: 12. CDR1 is KGHSH, CDR2 LQKENI, per germline. The CDR3 has 17 amino acids. CDR3 loop: CASSPPLGQGARSEAFF. The CDR3, as DNA: TGTGCCAGCTCACCACCGCTGGGGCAGGGGGCACGGTCTGAAGCTTTCTTT.

The rearrangement links TRBV18 to TRBJ2-5, with TRBD2 identical over 7 bases. The length of the CDR3 is 15 residues. The germline CDR1 and CDR2 sequences are KGHSH and LQKENI. V trimming: 0 bases; J trimming: 0 bases; junction bases outside the gene matches: 1. The chain's CDR3 is CASSPPRGDQETQYF. CDR3 nucleotide sequence: TGTGCCAGCTCACCACCTCGGGGGGACCAAGAGACCCAGTACTTC.

This clone was observed a handful of times. The chain joins TRBV7-2 to TRBJ1-5; 7 nucleotides agree with TRBD1. Germline trimming cut 5 bases from V and 6 bases from J; bases unmatched to any gene: 1. CDR1 is SGHTA, CDR2 FQGNSA, per germline. The CDR3 is 12 amino acids. CDR3 bases: TGTGCCAGCAGCAACAGGGGTCAGCCCCAGCATTTT. It encodes CASSNRGQPQHF.

This chain connects TRBV29-1 to TRBJ2-7, with a possible D match to TRBD1 (5 bases). Germline V CDR1 and CDR2: SQVTM, ANQGSEA. The CDR3 spans 13 residues. V dropped 6 bases and J dropped 7 bases, with 19 bases sitting between them. CDR3 DNA sequence: TGCAGCGTCCACAGGACCGGAGCAGAAGAGCAGTACTTC. Protein sequence: CSVHRTGAEEQYF.

This clone was observed a handful of times. The chain joins TRBV29-1 to TRBJ2-7, with TRBD1 matching over 12 bases. V lost 5 bases, J lost 0 bases, and 8 bases stayed unmatched. This CDR3 has 16 residues. Germline V gene data show CDR1 as SQVTM and CDR2 as ANQGSEA. This CDR3 is CSVLRDRGLASYEQYF. The CDR3 nucleotides are TGCAGCGTTTTACGGGACAGGGGGCTCGCCTCCTACGAGCAGTACTTC.

This clone has only a few counts. The chain carries TRBV6-1 and TRBJ2-2; the D gene is possibly TRBD1 (5 bases). V was trimmed by 2 bases and J by 6 bases, leaving 19 bases between them. Germline lookup yields CDR1 MNHNS and CDR2 SASEGT. CDR3 length equals 17 residues. This chain's CDR3 is CASSEFWQGRSAGELFF. The DNA of the CDR3 is TGTGCCAGCAGTGAATTTTGGCAGGGAAGGTCCGCCGGGGAGCTGTTTTTT.

The chain combines TRBV19 with TRBJ1-1; D gene ambiguous. With 7 bases removed from V and 2 bases from J, the gap between germline ends came to 14 bases. CDR1 and CDR2 from the germline V gene are LNHDA and SQIVND (reference sequence). The CDR3 has 14 amino acids. The CDR3 sequence is CASTMIGFNTEAFF. The CDR3 DNA follows: TGTGCCAGTACCATGATAGGGTTTAACACTGAAGCTTTCTTT.

This clone was detected a few times. The chain uses TRBV7-3 and TRBJ1-1; D is ambiguous. CDR3 length: 15 residues. Trimming removed 0 bases at V and 2 bases at J, with 10 bases between. Germline CDR1 reads SGHTA; CDR2 reads FQGTGA. The CDR3 sequence is CASSLTGSSNTEAFF. In DNA, the CDR3 is TGTGCCAGCAGCTTAACCGGCAGCTCCAACACTGAAGCTTTCTTT.

The chain recombines TRBV6-5 with TRBJ1-5; tentatively, D is TRBD1 (5 bases). Germline CDR1 and CDR2: MNHEY and SVGAGI. The CDR3 extends over 14 amino acids. With 4 bases removed from V and 2 bases from J, the gap between germline ends came to 9 bases. The CDR3 DNA reads as TGTGCCAGCAGTTTCCTGGGGGGCAATCAGCCCCAGCATTTT. Encoded protein: CASSFLGGNQPQHF.